This entry features one T cell receptor (beta chain) sequence. Its antigen is not known. Time point of the sample: week 11, during vaccination. The vaccine gave 300 ug of a 20-mer mutant IDH1 peptide subcutaneously per dose. TCRdb keeps only in-frame clones here, not all; method: immunoSEQ multiplex PCR. The sample lists tens of thousands of clones, less than 85% occurring once. This specimen comes from a study of a mutant IDH1 vaccine in newly diagnosed glioma. This CDR3 has 13 amino acids. The germline V and J ends were trimmed by 2 bases and 7 bases, with 12 bases remaining between them. CDR1 and CDR2 from the germline V gene are SGHTA and FQGNSA.

The V gene is TRBV7-2, the J gene TRBJ2-7; tentatively, D is TRBD2 (5 bases). This clonotype was sampled from a woman aged 45-60 years with glioma. The sequences come from PBMCs, collected from a glioma patient whose treatment included an IDH1 peptide vaccine. The CDR3 region is CASSLRDSREQYF. Written as DNA, the CDR3 is TGTGCCAGCAGCTTACGGGATTCGCGGGAGCAGTACTTC. Variable domain in full (rest from reference TRBV7-2 and TRBJ2-7): GAGVSQSPSNKVTEKGKDVELRCDPISGHTALYWYRQSLGQGLEFLIYFQGNSAPDKSGLPSDRFSAERTGGSVSTLTIQRTQQEDSAVYLCASSLRDSREQYFGPGTRLTVT.